This T cell receptor beta chain was profiled in a study of CD4 and CD8 cells across lung adenocarcinoma regions. Samples came from patients with localized non-small cell lung adenocarcinoma. Germline CDR1 reads LGHDT; CDR2 reads YNNKEL (reference sequence). This CDR3 is 15 amino acids long. Deletions cut 4 bases from V and 0 bases from J, with 10 bases between. TCRdb ran MiXCR on the PCR reads and lists one entry per CDR3 protein. The data show some 16,000 distinct CDR3 sequences, less than 55% seen once. The chain recombines TRBV3-1 with TRBJ1-3, with D unresolved. The material sequenced was CD8+ T cells from the center of a lung tumor. This sequence originates from a female donor with lung adenocarcinoma. The CD4 and CD8 labels of this study may be unreliable. The CDR3 protein is CASSLETYSGNTIYF. The CDR3 coding sequence is TGTGCCAGCAGCCTAGAGACTTACTCTGGAAACACCATATATTTT.